The entry below gives a single TCR beta chain sequence along with its context. The antigen is unknown. The sample belongs to a study of blood T cells in healthy people across ages. General observations from the study: Naive T cell percentage showed a strong correlation with TCR beta diversity. Both higher diversity and more naive CD4+ cells marked long-lived donors when set against aged donors.

Next came a second PCR, run for about 7 to 12 cycles, which used a sample-barcoded 5' primer along with a J-beta primer mix. Each single sample gave us at least 2.5 million CDR3-containing paired-end reads. Using its own MiXCR run on the 5' RACE reads, TCRdb lists one record per CDR3 protein. This sample has about 970,000 distinct CDR3 sequences, with 45% to 60% found just once. V lost 3 bases and J lost 4, with 13 bases in between. Per germline, CDR1 MGHDK and CDR2 SYGVNS. The CDR3 covers 16 residues. The chain recombines TRBV25-1 with TRBJ2-6; D is possibly TRBD2 (5 bases). Sequenced input: blood. This sequence originates from a woman between 55 and 75 years old in good health. The CDR3 DNA reads as TGTGCCAGCAGTGATCCAGGAGGACCCGGGGCCAACGTCCTGACTTTC. As protein: CASSDPGGPGANVLTF.